The source of this TCR beta chain is a study of graft-versus-host responses after intestinal transplantation. Study-wide context: Among the recipients, transplants were multivisceral, liver-intestinal, or isolated intestinal. Anti-thymocyte globulin served as induction for all recipients, who then took tacrolimus and steroids for about three years. Whole-study results and caveats: Investigators detected GvH clones in recipient marrow, with some emerging earlier in ileum or blood.

V lost 4 bases, J lost 2 bases, and 3 bases stayed unmatched. The CDR3 runs 13 residues. CDR1 SGHNT and CDR2 YYREEE come from the germline V gene (reference sequence). This clone was observed a few times. Antigen specificity is unknown. TCRdb's copy holds only in-frame clones and misses some; the assay was immunoSEQ multiplex PCR. The data hold just over 7,500 clones, with around 79% observed a single time. Lymphocytes from graft epithelium and lamina propria were isolated. This TCR was sampled from a human patient who received an intestinal transplant, so some T cells may come from the graft donor. Sequences were derived from ileum tissue, sampled about 230 days after intestinal transplant. The gene calls are TRBV5-4 and TRBJ2-7, with 7 bases aligning to TRBD1. The CDR3 protein is CASSAGTAYEQYF. The DNA for the CDR3 is TGTGCCAGCAGCGCCGGGACAGCCTACGAGCAGTACTTC.